The next 31 T cell receptor beta chains were all read from a single sample in a study of blood T cell repertoires in COVID-19. Clones were read by immunoSEQ multiplex PCR, and TCRdb kept only the in-frame ones, dropping some. The sample lists some 390,000 clones, 80% to 90% occurring once. Material: PBMCs or T cells enriched from blood (not recorded which). The receptor source for this set is a man between 25 and 39 years old who had recovered from COVID-19.

To note about this clone: The junction shows a germline mismatch at one end, possibly a read error. The CDR3 reads CGGSSYNEQFF. The DNA of the CDR3 is TGTGGCGGGAGCTCCTACAATGAGCAGTTCTTC. The genes are TRBV20-1 and TRBJ2-1; 7 bases are shared with TRBD2. From germline, CDR1 is DFQATT and CDR2 SNEGSKA (reference sequence). The CDR3 has 11 amino acids.

This chain joins TRBV29-1 and TRBJ1-2; D gene unclear. This CDR3 has 11 amino acids. V gave up 4 bases and J gave up 6 bases, with 9 bases separating them. Looked up from germline, CDR1 is SQVTM and CDR2 is ANQGSEA. The CDR3 loop reads CSVGDSDGYTF. The CDR3 DNA sequence: TGCAGCGTTGGCGACTCGGATGGCTACACCTTC. Complete variable domain (other parts from reference TRBV29-1 and TRBJ1-2): SAVISQKPSRDICQRGTSLTIQCQVDSQVTMMFWYRQQPGQSLTLIATANQGSEATYESGFVIDKFPISRPNLTFSTLTVSNMSPEDSSIYLCSVGDSDGYTFGSGTRLTVV.

V gene TRBV10-3 combines with J gene TRBJ2-1, with D tentatively TRBD2 (6 bases). The CDR3 runs to 14 residues. The V gene's germline CDR1 is ENHRY and CDR2 SYGVKD. Trimming took off 10 bases at V and 5 bases at J, with 18 bases between the two ends. CDR3 bases: TGTGCCACCTATCCCGGGACTGTCAACAATGAGCAGTTCTTC. Translating gives CATYPGTVNNEQFF.

The chain uses TRBV4-1 and TRBJ2-4, with D maybe TRBD2 (5 bases). The germline gives CDR1 MGHRA, CDR2 YSYEKL. The CDR3 is 16 residues long. Trimming stripped 1 base from V and 1 base from J, with 11 bases between. CDR3 nucleotides: TGCGCCAGCAGCCAAGTTCGTAGCGCGGCCAAAAACATTCAGTACTTC. Translating it yields CASSQVRSAAKNIQYF.

This clone was counted once. J is TRBJ1-2 and V is TRBV5-5; 7 bases are shared with TRBD1. Germline V CDR1 and CDR2: SGHKS, YYEKEE (reference sequence). The CDR3 contains 15 residues. The V gene end was trimmed by 0 bases and the J gene end by 3 bases; junction bases not matched to a gene: 5. CDR3 coding DNA: TGTGCCAGCAGCTTGGTAGGGGGCGGGGACTATGGCTACACCTTC. Its protein is CASSLVGGGDYGYTF.

The chain couples TRBV18 to TRBJ1-4; the D gene is possibly TRBD1 (6 bases). CDR3 length equals 14 residues. V dropped 4 bases and J dropped 8 bases, with 14 bases sitting between them. CDR1 is KGHSH, CDR2 LQKENI, per germline. This chain's CDR3 is CASSRRTGPEKLFF. As DNA, the CDR3 is TGTGCCAGCTCACGAAGAACAGGGCCGGAAAAACTGTTTTTT.

V and J are TRBV3-1 (or the pseudogene TRBV3-2) and TRBJ2-7; a possible D gene is TRBD1 (5 bases). The CDR3 is made up of 13 amino acids. Germline CDR1 LGHDT, CDR2 YNNKEL (reference sequence). V was pared by 4 bases and J by 3 bases, with 10 bases between. The CDR3 DNA reads as TGTGCCAGCAGCCTCCGAAGGGGCTACGAGCAGTACTTC. Translated, it gives CASSLRRGYEQYF.

This chain uses TRBV21-1 with TRBJ1-2. TRBV21-1 is a recognized pseudogene. CDR3 size: 15 residues. DNA for the CDR3: TGTGCCAGCAGCATAATCGGGGGATCTAACTATGGCTACACCTTC. It yields the protein CASSIIGGSNYGYTF.

The CDR3 loop is CATQGGLSNQPQHF. As DNA, the CDR3 is TGTGCCACCCAGGGTGGCCTAAGCAATCAGCCCCAGCATTTT. The chain carries TRBV24-1 and TRBJ1-5; D might be TRBD1 (5 bases). Trimming shortened V by 9 bases and J by 1 base, and 12 bases separated the two germline ends. The germline CDR1 and CDR2 sequences are KGHDR and SFDVKD. There are 14 residues in the CDR3.

This chain links TRBV24-1 with TRBJ2-2; TRBD2 matches 15 bases. The CDR3 is 16 amino acids. The germline gives CDR1 KGHDR, CDR2 SFDVKD. V gave up 12 bases and J gave up 5 bases; unmatched junction bases: 9. CDR3 residues: CAASGLAGGRTGELFF. The CDR3 coding sequence is TGTGCCGCATCGGGACTAGCGGGAGGACGGACCGGGGAGCTGTTTTTT.

The chain links TRBV19 to TRBJ1-4; D gene ambiguous. The germline gives CDR1 LNHDA, CDR2 SQIVND (reference sequence). The CDR3 spans 12 residues. With 9 bases removed from V and 6 bases from J, the gap between germline ends came to 11 bases. The CDR3 spells CASGSGYEKLFF. In DNA, the CDR3 is TGTGCCAGCGGTAGCGGTTATGAAAAACTGTTTTTT.

J is TRBJ2-2 and V is TRBV19, with 10 bases that match TRBD2. V trimming: 0 bases; J trimming: 4 bases; junction bases outside the gene matches: 5. The germline V gene has CDR1 LNHDA and CDR2 SQIVND (reference sequence). The CDR3 is 17 residues long. The CDR3 nucleotides are TGTGCCAGTAGTATAGATCTACTAGCGGGAACCACCGGGGAGCTGTTTTTT. Translation: CASSIDLLAGTTGELFF.

The rearrangement uses TRBV15 and TRBJ2-5; 9 bases match TRBD2. The V gene end was trimmed by 1 base and the J gene end by 5 bases; junction bases not matched to a gene: 8. Germline loops: CDR1 LNHNV, CDR2 YYDKDF (reference sequence). There are 16 residues in the CDR3. CDR3 sequence: CATSRASSGNSETQYF. The DNA for the CDR3 is TGTGCCACCAGCAGAGCTTCTAGCGGGAATTCGGAGACCCAGTACTTC. Full variable domain (outside the CDR3, taken from reference TRBV15 and TRBJ2-5): DAMVIQNPRYQVTQFGKPVTLSCSQTLNHNVMYWYQQKSSQAPKLLFHYYDKDFNNEADTPDNFQSRRPNTSFCFLDIRSPGLGDTAMYLCATSRASSGNSETQYFGPGTRLLVL.

This clone showed up just once. In the same sample, other DNA sequences code for this CDR3. The chain carries TRBV5-1 and TRBJ2-7; no definite D call. The CDR3 runs to 13 residues. Germline V gene lookup returns CDR1 SGHRS and CDR2 YFSETQ. V was trimmed by 0 bases and J by 2 bases, leaving 6 bases between them. This CDR3 reads CASSLDGAYEQYF. In nucleotides, the CDR3 is TGCGCCAGCAGCTTGGACGGTGCCTACGAGCAGTACTTC.

A few counts support this clone. This chain uses TRBV27 with TRBJ1-1, with TRBD1 as a possible D gene (5 bases). This CDR3 is built from 15 residues. The V end was cut by 4 bases, the J end by 4 bases, with 16 bases between. Germline lookup yields CDR1 MNHEY and CDR2 SMNVEV (reference sequence). CDR3 nucleotide sequence: TGTGCCAGCAGTTCGAACCCTCAGGGTGTCACTGAAGCTTTCTTT. Its protein is CASSSNPQGVTEAFF.

This clone was seen only once. The junction departs from the called germline gene at one end, perhaps through a read error. The chain has TRBV3-1 (or the pseudogene TRBV3-2) and TRBJ2-7, with D perhaps matching TRBD2 (7 bases). Per the germline V gene, CDR1 is LGHDT and CDR2 is YNNKEL (reference sequence). The CDR3 has 14 residues. The CDR3 loop reads CATSNFGGLYEQYF. For the CDR3, the DNA is TGTGCCACCAGCAATTTCGGGGGGCTCTACGAGCAGTACTTC.

This chain connects TRBV15 to TRBJ2-1; a weak D match, TRBD2 (5 bases). The V end was cut by 0 bases, the J end by 2 bases, with 8 bases between. The length of the CDR3 is 15 residues. The germline V gene encodes CDR1 LNHNV and CDR2 YYDKDF (reference sequence). DNA of the CDR3: TGTGCCACCAGCAGAGATAGCGCCACCTACAATGAGCAGTTCTTC. This codes for CATSRDSATYNEQFF.

The V and J genes are TRBV5-4 and TRBJ2-5, with TRBD1 as a possible D gene (6 bases). Germline lookup yields CDR1 SGHNT and CDR2 YYREEE (reference sequence). Trimming took 0 bases from V and 5 from J, leaving 17 bases between them. This CDR3 comprises 16 residues. Here the CDR3 reads CASSLAGGGGGETQYF. In nucleotides, the CDR3 is TGTGCCAGCAGCTTGGCCGGTGGTGGGGGCGGTGAGACCCAGTACTTC.

This chain links TRBV6-5 with TRBJ2-7; 11 nucleotides match TRBD1. V trimming: 2 bases; J trimming: 3 bases; junction bases outside the gene matches: 3. This CDR3 is built from 15 residues. Germline loops: CDR1 MNHEY, CDR2 SVGAGI. This CDR3 reads CASSYDGTGGYEQYF. The CDR3 DNA follows: TGTGCCAGCAGTTACGACGGGACAGGGGGCTACGAGCAGTACTTC.

This chain connects TRBV28 to TRBJ2-7, with TRBD1 matching 7 bases. The CDR3 runs to 16 residues. Germline loops: CDR1 MDHEN, CDR2 SYDVKM. With V trimmed by 4 bases and J by 2 bases, 11 bases remained unmatched. The CDR3 DNA sequence: TGTGCCAGCAGTTCAGGGTTGGTGGGACAGACCTACGAGCAGTACTTC. Amino acid sequence: CASSSGLVGQTYEQYF.

This rearrangement joins TRBV30 to TRBJ2-7, with 7 bases lining up with TRBD1. V was clipped by 1 base and J by 0 bases; unmatched bases: 12. Germline V gives CDR1 GTSNPN, CDR2 SVGIG (reference sequence). The CDR3 consists of 17 residues. CDR3 sequence: CAWSARLRDRDSYEQYF. The DNA for the CDR3 is TGTGCCTGGAGTGCCCGGTTGAGGGACAGAGACTCCTACGAGCAGTACTTC.

The gene calls are TRBV27 and TRBJ1-2, with 9 nucleotides matching TRBD1. The J segment lost 0 bases and the V segment lost 5 bases, leaving 7 bases of the junction unmatched. This CDR3 region has 16 residues. Germline V gene sequence: CDR1 MNHEY, CDR2 SMNVEV (reference sequence). The CDR3 here is CASSKNRDRANYGYTF. DNA for the CDR3: TGTGCCAGCAGTAAGAACCGGGACAGGGCTAACTATGGCTACACCTTC.

The chain joins TRBV28 to TRBJ2-7, with TRBD2 matching over 12 bases. The CDR3 runs to 15 residues. Per germline, CDR1 MDHEN and CDR2 SYDVKM. Germline trimming cut 6 bases from V and 3 bases from J; bases unmatched to any gene: 6. This CDR3 reads CASSRASGGVYEQYF. The CDR3 DNA reads as TGTGCCAGCAGCCGTGCTAGCGGGGGGGTCTACGAGCAGTACTTC. Complete variable domain (other parts from reference TRBV28 and TRBJ2-7): DVKVTQSSRYLVKRTGEKVFLECVQDMDHENMFWYRQDPGLGLRLIYFSYDVKMKEKGDIPEGYSVSREKKERFSLILESASTNQTSMYLCASSRASGGVYEQYFGPGTRLTVT.

The chain couples TRBV24-1 to TRBJ1-2; 8 bases fit TRBD1. The CDR3 extends over 13 amino acids. The germline V gene encodes CDR1 KGHDR and CDR2 SFDVKD. Trimming at V came to 3 bases and at J to 8 bases, leaving 4 bases not matched to a gene. The CDR3 nucleotides are TGTGCCACCAGTGATCAGGGGGCTGGAGGCTACACCTTC. Translating gives CATSDQGAGGYTF.

This clone was detected only once. The chain links TRBV4-1 to TRBJ2-7, with D perhaps TRBD1 (5 bases). V was shortened by 0 bases and J by 0 bases, with 15 bases between the two germline ends. The CDR3 runs 17 residues. Germline assignment: CDR1 MGHRA and CDR2 YSYEKL. Here the CDR3 reads CASSQELVSDSSYEQYF. In nucleotides, the CDR3 is TGCGCCAGCAGCCAAGAGTTGGTCTCAGACAGCTCCTACGAGCAGTACTTC.

The CDR3 region has the DNA TGTGCCAGCAGCCAAGCGGGTACCCTCTCCTACAATGAGCAGTTCTTC. Its translation: CASSQAGTLSYNEQFF. V gene TRBV3-1 (or the pseudogene TRBV3-2) combines with J gene TRBJ2-1; D gene uncertain. V lost 1 base, J lost 0 bases, and 10 bases lay in between. Germline lookup yields CDR1 LGHDT and CDR2 YNNKEL (reference sequence). This CDR3 has 16 residues.

The chain uses TRBV10-3 and TRBJ1-4, with D unclear. Germline V gene sequence: CDR1 ENHRY, CDR2 SYGVKD. Trimming removed 2 bases from V and 7 bases from J, with 8 bases in between. This CDR3 is 13 amino acids long. CDR3 protein: CAISEAEGEKLFF. CDR3 bases: TGTGCCATCAGTGAGGCAGAGGGTGAAAAACTGTTTTTT.

The CDR3 protein is CATSASGTYEQYF. The DNA of the CDR3 is TGTGCCACCAGCGCTAGCGGAACCTACGAGCAGTACTTC. The chain couples TRBV15 to TRBJ2-7; the match to TRBD2 covers 7 bases. Germline V lookup: CDR1 LNHNV, CDR2 YYDKDF (reference sequence). The CDR3 contains 13 residues. V lost 5 bases, J lost 2 bases, and 3 bases stayed unmatched.

This chain joins TRBV19 and TRBJ1-4, with D perhaps matching TRBD1 (5 bases). CDR3 length: 14 amino acids. V lost 5 bases and J 3 bases, leaving 10 bases between the germline ends. Germline CDR1 and CDR2: LNHDA and SQIVND (reference sequence). This CDR3 reads CASSPWDSNEKLFF. In DNA, the CDR3 is TGTGCCAGTAGTCCATGGGACTCTAATGAAAAACTGTTTTTT. The entire variable domain, with the rest obtained from reference TRBV19 and TRBJ1-4, is as follows: DGGITQSPKYLFRKEGQNVTLSCEQNLNHDAMYWYRQDPGQGLRLIYYSQIVNDFQKGDIAEGYSVSREKKESFPLTVTSAQKNPTAFYLCASSPWDSNEKLFFGSGTQLSVL.

V gene TRBV6-8 combines with J gene TRBJ1-5; the match to TRBD1 covers 12 bases. Germline-derived CDR1 and CDR2 are MNHGY and SAAAGT. The CDR3 contains 20 residues. Losses at the gene ends were 6 bases for V and 2 bases for J; bases not matched to a gene: 17. CDR3 sequence: CASSRLTTGTGGPGNQPQHF. CDR3 DNA sequence: TGTGCCAGCAGCCGACTAACTACCGGGACAGGGGGCCCGGGCAATCAGCCCCAGCATTTT.

The chain uses TRBV2 and TRBJ1-1; D is unresolved. With 4 bases removed from V and 3 bases from J, the gap between germline ends came to 15 bases. The CDR3 loop spans 15 amino acids. In germline, CDR1 is SNHLY, CDR2 FYNNEI. In DNA, the CDR3 is TGTGCCAGCAGTGGGACTGGAGGGTGGGACACTGAAGCTTTCTTT. Protein product: CASSGTGGWDTEAFF.